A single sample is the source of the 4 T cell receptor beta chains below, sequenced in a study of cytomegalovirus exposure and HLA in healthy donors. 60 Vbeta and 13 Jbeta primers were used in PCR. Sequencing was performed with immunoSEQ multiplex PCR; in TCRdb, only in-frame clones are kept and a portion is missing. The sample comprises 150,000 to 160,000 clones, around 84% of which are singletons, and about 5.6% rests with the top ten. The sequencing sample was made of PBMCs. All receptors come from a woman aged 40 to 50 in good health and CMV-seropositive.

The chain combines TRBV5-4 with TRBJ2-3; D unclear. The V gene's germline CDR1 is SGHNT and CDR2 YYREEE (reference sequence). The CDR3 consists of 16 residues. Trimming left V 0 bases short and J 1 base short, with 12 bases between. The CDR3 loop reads CASSLAVGRGTDTQYF. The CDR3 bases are TGTGCCAGCAGCTTGGCCGTTGGCCGGGGCACAGATACGCAGTATTTT.

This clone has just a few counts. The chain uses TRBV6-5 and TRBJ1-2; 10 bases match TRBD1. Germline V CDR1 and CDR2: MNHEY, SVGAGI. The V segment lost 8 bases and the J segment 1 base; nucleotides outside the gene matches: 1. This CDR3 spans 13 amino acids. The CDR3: CASGDRGNYGYTF. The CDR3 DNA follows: TGTGCCAGCGGGGACAGGGGTAACTATGGCTACACCTTC.

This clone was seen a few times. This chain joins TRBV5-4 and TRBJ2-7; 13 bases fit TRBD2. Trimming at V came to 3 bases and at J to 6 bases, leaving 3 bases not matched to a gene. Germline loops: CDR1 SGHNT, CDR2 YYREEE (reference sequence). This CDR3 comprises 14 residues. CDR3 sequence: CASSSGLAGREQYF. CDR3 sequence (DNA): TGTGCCAGCAGCTCGGGACTAGCGGGGCGCGAGCAGTACTTC. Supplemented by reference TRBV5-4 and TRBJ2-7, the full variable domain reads ETGVTQSPTHLIKTRGQQVTLRCSSQSGHNTVSWYQQALGQGPQFIFQYYREEENGRGNFPPRFSGLQFPNYSSELNVNALELDDSALYLCASSSGLAGREQYFGPGTRLTVT.

CDR3 nucleotides: TGTGCCATCAGGCCGGGACAGGCCCTTTCCTACACCTTC. It is translated as CAIRPGQALSYTF. The chain combines TRBV10-3 with TRBJ1-2; 8 nucleotides align to TRBD1. The germline gives CDR1 ENHRY, CDR2 SYGVKD. CDR3 length: 13 amino acids. The V and J ends lost 6 bases and 10 bases, in that order; junction bases with no gene match: 10.